This T cell receptor (beta chain) derives from a study of T-cell memory formation after mild COVID-19. Each CDR3 protein gets one entry after TCRdb re-called the 5' RACE reads with MiXCR. Of roughly 380,000 distinct CDR3 sequences listed, approximately 29% are singletons. Trimming cost V 3 bases and J 2 bases, with 10 bases left between them. The germline V gene has CDR1 SGDLS and CDR2 YYNGEE. This CDR3 is 14 amino acids long. Findings and limits, study-wide: Clones that contracted clustered mainly in CM and EM if CD4+ and in EMRA if CD8+.

In its sample, this clonotype was seen a few times. The antigen remains unidentified. This chain links TRBV9 with TRBJ2-3, with TRBD2 as a possible D gene (5 bases). The receptor was isolated from an adult woman who had mild COVID-19 (a few samples of this study predate the infection). Cell type and time point are not known. Sequenced input: PBMCs or a T cell subset sorted from them (not recorded which). The CDR3 sequence is CASSAGGTTDTQYF. CDR3 sequence (DNA): TGTGCCAGCAGCGCCGGAGGAACCACAGATACGCAGTATTTT.